The source of this T cell receptor beta chain is a study of blood T cell repertoires in COVID-19. Ages ranged from roughly 18 to 100 years, with residence in about 23 US areas. Only in-frame clones appear in the TCRdb table, and some are missing; sequencing was by immunoSEQ multiplex PCR. The table includes approximately 210,000 clones, under 80% detected once. CDR1 and CDR2 from the germline V gene are MNHNS and SASEGT. The CDR3 has 16 amino acids. Trimming removed 1 base from V and 0 bases from J, with 10 bases in between. The chain joins TRBV6-1 to TRBJ1-5; D remains unclear. Material: PBMCs or T cells enriched from blood (not recorded which). The clonotype was recovered from a woman in her forties or fifties with acute COVID-19. The CDR3 DNA reads as TGTGCCAGCAGTGAAGTTAAGCTGTATAGCAATCAGCCCCAGCATTTT. Its translation: CASSEVKLYSNQPQHF.